The source of this T cell receptor (beta chain) is a study of T cell repertoires in cytomegalovirus infection. TCRdb re-called the reads with MiXCR, one entry per CDR3 protein. In the table there are a few hundred thousand distinct CDR3 sequences, more than 8% of which are singletons. This clonotype showed up just a few times. V was clipped by 4 bases and J by 2 bases, with 17 bases between them. CDR1 ENHRY and CDR2 SYGVKD come from the germline V gene. The length of the CDR3 is 16 residues. The clonotype comes from a human donor in good health (CMV status not recorded). Some clones in this sample may be carry-over from other donors' samples. Source material: PBMCs. The chain combines TRBV10-3 with TRBJ1-2; TRBD1 might be the D (6 bases). Written as DNA, the CDR3 is TGTGCCATCAGTGCCGCCCCCGCAGGGGTCAACTATGGCTACACCTTC. This codes for CAISAAPAGVNYGYTF.